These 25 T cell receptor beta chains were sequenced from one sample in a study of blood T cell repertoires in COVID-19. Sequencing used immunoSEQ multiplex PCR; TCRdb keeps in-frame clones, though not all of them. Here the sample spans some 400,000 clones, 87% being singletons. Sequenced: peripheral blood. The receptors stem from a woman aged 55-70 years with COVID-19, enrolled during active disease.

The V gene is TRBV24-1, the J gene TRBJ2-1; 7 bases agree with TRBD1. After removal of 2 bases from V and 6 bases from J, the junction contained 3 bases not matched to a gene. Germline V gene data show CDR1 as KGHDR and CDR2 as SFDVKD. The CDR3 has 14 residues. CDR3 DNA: TGTGCCACCAGTGATTGGGGGACAGTCAATGAGCAGTTCTTC. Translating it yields CATSDWGTVNEQFF.

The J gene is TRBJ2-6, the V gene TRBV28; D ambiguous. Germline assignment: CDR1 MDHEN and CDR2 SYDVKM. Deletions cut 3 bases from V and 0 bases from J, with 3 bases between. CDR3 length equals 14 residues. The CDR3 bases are TGTGCCAGCAGTTTCAACTCTGGGGCCAACGTCCTGACTTTC. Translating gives CASSFNSGANVLTF.

The CDR3 loop reads CASSPQKAGYEQYF. The CDR3 DNA is TGTGCCAGCTCACCACAAAAAGCGGGGTACGAGCAGTACTTC. This chain links TRBV18 with TRBJ2-7; TRBD2 matches at 7 bases. After removal of 1 base from V and 4 bases from J, the junction contained 4 bases not matched to a gene. The germline V gene has CDR1 KGHSH and CDR2 LQKENI. This CDR3 has 14 amino acids.

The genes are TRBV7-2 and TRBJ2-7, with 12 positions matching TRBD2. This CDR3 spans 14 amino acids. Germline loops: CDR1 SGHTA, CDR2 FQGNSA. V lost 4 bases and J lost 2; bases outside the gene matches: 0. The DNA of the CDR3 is TGTGCCAGCAGCTCTAGCGGGGGGGCCTACGAGCAGTACTTC. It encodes CASSSSGGAYEQYF.

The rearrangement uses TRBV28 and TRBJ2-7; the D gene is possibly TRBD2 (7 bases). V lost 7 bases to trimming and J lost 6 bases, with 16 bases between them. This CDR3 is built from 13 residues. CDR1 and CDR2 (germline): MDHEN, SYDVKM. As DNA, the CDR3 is TGTGCCAGCAATTTTGGAAGGGGGGGCGAGCAGTACTTC. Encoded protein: CASNFGRGGEQYF. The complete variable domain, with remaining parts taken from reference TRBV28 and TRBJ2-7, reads DVKVTQSSRYLVKRTGEKVFLECVQDMDHENMFWYRQDPGLGLRLIYFSYDVKMKEKGDIPEGYSVSREKKERFSLILESASTNQTSMYLCASNFGRGGEQYFGPGTRLTVT.

The CDR3 coding sequence is TGCGCCAGCAGCTTGGATCCGGGAGGCACTGAAGCTTTCTTT. This sequence encodes CASSLDPGGTEAFF. The chain is built from TRBV5-1 and TRBJ1-1; D not certain. The CDR3 runs 14 residues. Between the trimmed V and J ends, which lost 0 bases and 4 bases, there was a span of 10 bases. Germline values: CDR1 SGHRS, CDR2 YFSETQ. Full variable domain (outside the CDR3, taken from reference TRBV5-1 and TRBJ1-1): KAGVTQTPRYLIKTRGQQVTLSCSPISGHRSVSWYQQTPGQGLQFLFEYFSETQRNKGNFPGRFSGRQFSNSRSEMNVSTLELGDSALYLCASSLDPGGTEAFFGQGTRLTVV.

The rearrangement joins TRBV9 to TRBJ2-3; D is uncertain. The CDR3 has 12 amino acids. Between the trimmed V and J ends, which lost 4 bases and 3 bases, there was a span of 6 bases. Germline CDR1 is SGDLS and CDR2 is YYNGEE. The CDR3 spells CASSMETDTQYF. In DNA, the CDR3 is TGTGCCAGCAGCATGGAGACAGATACGCAGTATTTT.

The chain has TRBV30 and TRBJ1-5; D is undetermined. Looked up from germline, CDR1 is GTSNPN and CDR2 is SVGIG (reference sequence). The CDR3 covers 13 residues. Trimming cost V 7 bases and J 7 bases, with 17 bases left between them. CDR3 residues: CAFGLGFGQPQHF. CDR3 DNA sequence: TGTGCCTTCGGACTGGGGTTTGGGCAGCCCCAGCATTTT.

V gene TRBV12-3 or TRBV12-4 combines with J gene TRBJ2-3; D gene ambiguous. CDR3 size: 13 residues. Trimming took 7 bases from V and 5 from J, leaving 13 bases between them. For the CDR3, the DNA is TGTGCCAGCATAAAAAACCTAGGAGATACGCAGTATTTT. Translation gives CASIKNLGDTQYF.

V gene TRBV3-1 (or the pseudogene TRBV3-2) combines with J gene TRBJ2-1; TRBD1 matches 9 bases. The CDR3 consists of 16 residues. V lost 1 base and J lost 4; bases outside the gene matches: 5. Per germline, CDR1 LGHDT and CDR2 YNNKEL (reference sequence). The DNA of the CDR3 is TGTGCCAGCAGCCAAGGTGGGACAGGGTCATACAATGAGCAGTTCTTC. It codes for CASSQGGTGSYNEQFF.

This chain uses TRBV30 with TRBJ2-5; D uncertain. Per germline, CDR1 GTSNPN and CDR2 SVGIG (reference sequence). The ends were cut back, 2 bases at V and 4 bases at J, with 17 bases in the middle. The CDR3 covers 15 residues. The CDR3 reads CAWSWSGAPPETQYF. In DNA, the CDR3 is TGTGCCTGGAGTTGGTCCGGAGCACCCCCAGAGACCCAGTACTTC.

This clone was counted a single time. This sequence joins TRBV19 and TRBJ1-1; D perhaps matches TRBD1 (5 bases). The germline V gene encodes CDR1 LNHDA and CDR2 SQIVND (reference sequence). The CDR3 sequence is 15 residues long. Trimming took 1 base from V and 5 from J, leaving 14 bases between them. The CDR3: CASSIGAGLRTEAFF. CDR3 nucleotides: TGTGCCAGTAGTATAGGGGCAGGGCTCAGGACTGAAGCTTTCTTT.

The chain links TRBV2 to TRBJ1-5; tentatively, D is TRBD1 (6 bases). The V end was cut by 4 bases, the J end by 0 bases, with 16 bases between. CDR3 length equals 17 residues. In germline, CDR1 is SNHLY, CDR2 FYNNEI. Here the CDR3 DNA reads TGTGCCAGCAGTGGTACGGAGGGGGGGCTTAGCAATCAGCCCCAGCATTTT. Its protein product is CASSGTEGGLSNQPQHF.

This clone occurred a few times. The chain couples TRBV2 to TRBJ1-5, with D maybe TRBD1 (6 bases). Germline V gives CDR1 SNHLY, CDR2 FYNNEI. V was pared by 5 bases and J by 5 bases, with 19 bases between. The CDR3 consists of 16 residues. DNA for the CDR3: TGTGCCAGCAGTCCCCACCTTGGGGGGGCGTATCAGCCCCAGCATTTT. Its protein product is CASSPHLGGAYQPQHF.

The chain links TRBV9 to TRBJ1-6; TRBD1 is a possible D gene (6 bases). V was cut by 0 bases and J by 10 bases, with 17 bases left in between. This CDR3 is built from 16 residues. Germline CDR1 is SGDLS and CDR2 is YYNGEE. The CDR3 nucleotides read TGTGCCAGCAGCGTAGCTACAAGGACAGAAGGATCACCCCTCCACTTT. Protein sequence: CASSVATRTEGSPLHF.

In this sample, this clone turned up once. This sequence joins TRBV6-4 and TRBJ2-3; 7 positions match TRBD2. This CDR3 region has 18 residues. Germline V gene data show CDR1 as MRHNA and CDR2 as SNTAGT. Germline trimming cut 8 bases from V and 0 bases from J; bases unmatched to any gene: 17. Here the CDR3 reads CASGRGRQEEKSTDTQYF. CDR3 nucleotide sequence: TGTGCCAGCGGGAGGGGTAGGCAAGAGGAAAAAAGCACAGATACGCAGTATTTT.

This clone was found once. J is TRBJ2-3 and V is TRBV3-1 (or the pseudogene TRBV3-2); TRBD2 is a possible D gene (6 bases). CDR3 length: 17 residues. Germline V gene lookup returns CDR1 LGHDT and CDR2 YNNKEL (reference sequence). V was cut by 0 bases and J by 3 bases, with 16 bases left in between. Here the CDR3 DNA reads TGTGCCAGCAGCCAAGATCCGCCGGGGAGGAGGACAGATACGCAGTATTTT. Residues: CASSQDPPGRRTDTQYF.

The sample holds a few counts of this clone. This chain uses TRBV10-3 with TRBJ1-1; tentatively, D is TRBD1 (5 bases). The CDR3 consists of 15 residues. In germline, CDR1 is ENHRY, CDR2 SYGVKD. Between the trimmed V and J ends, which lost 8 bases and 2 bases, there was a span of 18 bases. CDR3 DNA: TGTGCCATCGCAGGGCAGGGATCGGGTAACACTGAAGCTTTCTTT. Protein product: CAIAGQGSGNTEAFF.

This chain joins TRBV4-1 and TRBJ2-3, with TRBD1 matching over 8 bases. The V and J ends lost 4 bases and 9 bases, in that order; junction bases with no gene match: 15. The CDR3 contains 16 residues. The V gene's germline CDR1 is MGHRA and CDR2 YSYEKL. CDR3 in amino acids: CASSLLPGGSPKTQYF. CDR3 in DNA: TGCGCCAGCAGCCTGCTCCCAGGGGGCTCTCCTAAGACGCAGTATTTT.

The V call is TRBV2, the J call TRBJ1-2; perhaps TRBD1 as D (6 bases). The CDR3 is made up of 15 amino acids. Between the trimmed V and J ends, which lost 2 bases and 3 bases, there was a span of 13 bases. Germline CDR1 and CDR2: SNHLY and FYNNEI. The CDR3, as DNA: TGTGCCAGCAGTGAACAGCAGGGGCCCTACTATGGCTACACCTTC. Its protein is CASSEQQGPYYGYTF.

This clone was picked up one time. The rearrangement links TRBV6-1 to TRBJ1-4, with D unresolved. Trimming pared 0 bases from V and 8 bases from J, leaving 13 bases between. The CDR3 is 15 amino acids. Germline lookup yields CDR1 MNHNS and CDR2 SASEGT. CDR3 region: CASSEAGREREKLFF. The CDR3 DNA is TGTGCCAGCAGTGAAGCGGGGAGGGAGAGGGAAAAACTGTTTTTT.

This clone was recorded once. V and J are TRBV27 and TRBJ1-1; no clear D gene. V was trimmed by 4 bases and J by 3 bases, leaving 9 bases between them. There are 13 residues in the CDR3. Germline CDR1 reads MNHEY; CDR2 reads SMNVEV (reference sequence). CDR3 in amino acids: CASSYRGYTEAFF. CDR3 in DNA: TGTGCCAGCAGTTATCGAGGATACACTGAAGCTTTCTTT.

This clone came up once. The CDR3 region is CASTSGGAPNTGELFF. CDR3 in DNA: TGTGCCAGTACAAGCGGGGGGGCACCGAACACCGGGGAGCTGTTTTTT. V gene TRBV19 combines with J gene TRBJ2-2, with 10 bases lining up with TRBD2. V gave up 7 bases and J gave up 0 bases; unmatched junction bases: 5. There are 16 residues in the CDR3. Germline CDR1 LNHDA, CDR2 SQIVND (reference sequence). Filled out from reference TRBV19 and TRBJ2-2, the complete variable domain reads DGGITQSPKYLFRKEGQNVTLSCEQNLNHDAMYWYRQDPGQGLRLIYYSQIVNDFQKGDIAEGYSVSREKKESFPLTVTSAQKNPTAFYLCASTSGGAPNTGELFFGEGSRLTVL.

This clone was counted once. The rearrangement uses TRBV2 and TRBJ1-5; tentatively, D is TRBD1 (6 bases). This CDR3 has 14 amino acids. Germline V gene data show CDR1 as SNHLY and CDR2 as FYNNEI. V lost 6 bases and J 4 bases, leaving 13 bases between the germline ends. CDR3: CASSLLGGNQPQHF. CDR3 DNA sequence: TGTGCCAGCAGCCTCTTAGGGGGTAATCAGCCCCAGCATTTT.

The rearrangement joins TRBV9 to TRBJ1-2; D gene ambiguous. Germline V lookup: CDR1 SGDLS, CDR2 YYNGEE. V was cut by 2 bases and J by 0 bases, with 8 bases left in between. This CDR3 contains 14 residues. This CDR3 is CASSVIGANYGYTF. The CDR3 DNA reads TGTGCCAGCAGCGTTATCGGGGCTAACTATGGCTACACCTTC. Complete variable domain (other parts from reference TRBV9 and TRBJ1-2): DSGVTQTPKHLITATGQRVTLRCSPRSGDLSVYWYQQSLDQGLQFLIQYYNGEERAKGNILERFSAQQFPDLHSELNLSSLELGDSALYFCASSVIGANYGYTFGSGTRLTVV.